This TCR beta chain was observed in a study of identical twins. TCRdb re-derived calls from the 5' RACE reads in MiXCR, one entry per CDR3 protein. The sample has roughly 250,000 distinct CDR3 sequences; over 13% are singletons. V shed 7 bases and J 5 bases; nucleotides not matched to a gene: 9. The CDR3 totals 14 residues. Germline-derived CDR1 and CDR2 are MNHNS and SASEGT. This chain joins TRBV6-1 and TRBJ2-3; TRBD2 matches at 7 bases. The sequence was obtained from a woman aged 18-35 years in good health. Sequenced sample: memory (CD45RO+) T cells sorted from blood. The CDR3 coding sequence is TGTGCCAGCAAACCGGGACTACAAATAGATACGCAGTATTTT. Protein: CASKPGLQIDTQYF.